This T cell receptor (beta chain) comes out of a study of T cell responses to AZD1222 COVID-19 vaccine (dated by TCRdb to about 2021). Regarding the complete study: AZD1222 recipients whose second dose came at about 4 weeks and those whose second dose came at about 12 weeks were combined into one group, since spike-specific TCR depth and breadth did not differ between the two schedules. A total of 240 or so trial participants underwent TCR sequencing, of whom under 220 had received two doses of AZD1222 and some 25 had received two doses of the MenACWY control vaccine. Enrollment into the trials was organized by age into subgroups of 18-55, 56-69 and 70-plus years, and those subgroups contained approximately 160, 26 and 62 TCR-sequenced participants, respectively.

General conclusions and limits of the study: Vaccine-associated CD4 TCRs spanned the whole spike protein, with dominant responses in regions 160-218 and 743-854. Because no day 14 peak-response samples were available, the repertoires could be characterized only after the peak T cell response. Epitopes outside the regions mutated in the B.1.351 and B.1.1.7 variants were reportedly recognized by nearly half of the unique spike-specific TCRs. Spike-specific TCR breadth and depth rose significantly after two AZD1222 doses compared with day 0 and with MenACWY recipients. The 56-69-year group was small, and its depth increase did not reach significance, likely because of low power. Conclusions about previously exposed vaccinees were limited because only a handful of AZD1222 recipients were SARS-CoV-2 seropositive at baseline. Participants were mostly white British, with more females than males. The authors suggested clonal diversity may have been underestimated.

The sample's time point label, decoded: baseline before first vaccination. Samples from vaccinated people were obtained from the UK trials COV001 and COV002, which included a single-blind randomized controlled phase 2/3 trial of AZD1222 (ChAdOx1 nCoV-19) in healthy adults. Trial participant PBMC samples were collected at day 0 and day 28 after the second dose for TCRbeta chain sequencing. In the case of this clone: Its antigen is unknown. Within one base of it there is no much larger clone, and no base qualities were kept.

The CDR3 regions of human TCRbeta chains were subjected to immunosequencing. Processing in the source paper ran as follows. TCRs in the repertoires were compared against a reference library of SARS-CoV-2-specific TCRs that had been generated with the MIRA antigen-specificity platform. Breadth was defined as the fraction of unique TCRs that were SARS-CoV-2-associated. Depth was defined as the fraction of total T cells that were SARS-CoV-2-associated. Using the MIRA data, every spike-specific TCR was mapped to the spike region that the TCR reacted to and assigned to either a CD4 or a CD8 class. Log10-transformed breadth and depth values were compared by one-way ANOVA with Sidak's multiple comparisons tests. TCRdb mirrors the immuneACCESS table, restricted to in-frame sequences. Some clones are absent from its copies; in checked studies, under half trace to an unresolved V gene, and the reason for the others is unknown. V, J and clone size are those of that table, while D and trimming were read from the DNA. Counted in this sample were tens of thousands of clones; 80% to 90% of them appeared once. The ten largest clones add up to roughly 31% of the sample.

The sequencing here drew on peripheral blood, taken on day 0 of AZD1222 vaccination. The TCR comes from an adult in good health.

The CDR3 here reads CASSEVAGGRIDEQFF. Here is the DNA: TGTGCCAGCAGTGAAGTTGCGGGAGGCAGAATCGATGAGCAGTTCTTC. This receptor chain uses TRBV6-1 and TRBJ2-1, and TRBD2 aligns with 8 junction nucleotides. Trimming removed 1 base from V and 8 bases from J; the gene matches leave 10 bases unexplained. There are 16 amino acids in the CDR3, from cysteine to phenylalanine inclusive. The CDR3 DNA has 48 bases and is translated from base 1. The germline V gene provides CDR1 MNHNS and CDR2 SASEGT.